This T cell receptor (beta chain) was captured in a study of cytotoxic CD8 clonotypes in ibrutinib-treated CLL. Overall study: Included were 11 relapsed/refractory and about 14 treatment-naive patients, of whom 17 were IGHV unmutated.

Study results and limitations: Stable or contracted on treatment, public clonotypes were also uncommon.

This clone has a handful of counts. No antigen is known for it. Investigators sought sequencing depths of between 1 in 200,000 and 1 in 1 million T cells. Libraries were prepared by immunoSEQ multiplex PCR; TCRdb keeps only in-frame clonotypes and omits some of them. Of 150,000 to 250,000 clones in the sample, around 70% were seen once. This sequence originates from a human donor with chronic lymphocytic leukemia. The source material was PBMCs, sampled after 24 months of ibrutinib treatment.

The chain's CDR3 is CASSDMGQPYEQYF. The CDR3 region has the DNA TGCGCCAGCAGTGACATGGGACAGCCCTACGAGCAGTACTTC. The rearrangement uses TRBV10-1 and TRBJ2-7; 7 bases line up with TRBD1. The CDR3 contains 14 residues. CDR1 and CDR2 (germline): WNHNN, SYGVQD (reference sequence). The V segment lost 3 bases and the J segment 2 bases; nucleotides outside the gene matches: 4.